The 9 T cell receptor beta chains below were found in one sample sequenced in a study of blood T cell repertoires in COVID-19. TCRdb's copy holds only in-frame clones and misses some; the assay was immunoSEQ multiplex PCR. The profile shows about 270,000 clones, roughly 90% of them singletons. The sequenced material came from PBMCs or T cells enriched from blood (not recorded which). The receptors here all came from a woman aged 30 to 39 who had recovered from COVID-19.

The chain has TRBV19 and TRBJ2-3; no reliable D call. Trimming shortened V by 11 bases and J by 1 base, and 10 bases separated the two germline ends. Germline lookup yields CDR1 LNHDA and CDR2 SQIVND (reference sequence). The CDR3 has 12 amino acids. The CDR3 DNA sequence: TGTGCCGGCGGCGATGGCACAGATACGCAGTATTTT. Its protein product is CAGGDGTDTQYF.

The rearrangement links TRBV5-4 to TRBJ2-7; no firm D call. The CDR3 is made up of 13 amino acids. The V end lost 1 base, the J end lost 2 bases, and 7 bases lay between the germline ends. Germline CDR1 is SGHNT and CDR2 is YYREEE (reference sequence). The CDR3 DNA follows: TGTGCCAGCAGCTTGTACGCGGCCTACGAGCAGTACTTC. Its protein product is CASSLYAAYEQYF.

The V call is TRBV28, the J call TRBJ1-5; 8 nucleotides line up with TRBD1. The length of the CDR3 is 15 residues. The germline V gene has CDR1 MDHEN and CDR2 SYDVKM. The trim removed 3 bases at V and 6 bases at J, leaving 7 bases unmatched. CDR3 sequence reads: CASSLGQVVFQPQHF. The CDR3 nucleotides are TGTGCCAGCAGTTTGGGACAGGTAGTGTTTCAGCCCCAGCATTTT.

This chain links TRBV18 with TRBJ1-1; 10 nucleotides match TRBD1. The germline CDR1 and CDR2 sequences are KGHSH and LQKENI. The length of the CDR3 is 16 residues. The V and J ends lost 0 bases and 5 bases, in that order; junction bases with no gene match: 6. CDR3 DNA sequence: TGTGCCAGCTCACCACCCGGACAGGGGGTATGGACTGAAGCTTTCTTT. Translated: CASSPPGQGVWTEAFF.

J is TRBJ2-7 and V is TRBV11-3; 11 nucleotides match TRBD1. CDR1 and CDR2 from the germline V gene are SGHNT and YENEEA. After removal of 4 bases from V and 6 bases from J, the junction contained 8 bases not matched to a gene. The CDR3 has 15 residues. The CDR3 coding sequence is TGTGCCAGCAGCTCTCCCGGGACAGGGGGAGTCGAGCAGTACTTC. It is translated as CASSSPGTGGVEQYF.

This sequence joins TRBV7-3 and TRBJ2-3, with TRBD2 matching over 8 bases. The germline V gene has CDR1 SGHTA and CDR2 FQGTGA. Trimming at V came to 5 bases and at J to 0 bases, leaving 19 bases not matched to a gene. The CDR3 covers 20 residues. In DNA form, the CDR3 reads TGTGCCAGCAGCGCCGGGGCGGGTCCCGGGGGGGGCTCTAGCACAGATACGCAGTATTTT. Encoded protein: CASSAGAGPGGGSSTDTQYF.

This chain uses TRBV5-4 with TRBJ2-7; 9 nucleotides align to TRBD1. Germline assignment: CDR1 SGHNT and CDR2 YYREEE (reference sequence). V lost 4 bases and J lost 4; bases outside the gene matches: 9. This CDR3 has 15 amino acids. CDR3 amino acids: CASSAPLGQGYEQYF. The CDR3 DNA reads TGTGCCAGCAGCGCCCCATTGGGACAGGGATACGAGCAGTACTTC.

In this sample, this clone turned up once. This rearrangement joins TRBV18 to TRBJ2-2, with D perhaps TRBD1 (5 bases). V was trimmed by 6 bases and J by 0 bases, leaving 14 bases between them. The CDR3 length is 16 residues. CDR1 and CDR2 from the germline V gene are KGHSH and LQKENI. CDR3 DNA: TGTGCCAGCTCCCAGGGTTCTACAACGAACACCGGGGAGCTGTTTTTT. As protein: CASSQGSTTNTGELFF.

This clone was seen only once. The chain has TRBV2 and TRBJ1-1; 8 nucleotides agree with TRBD1. V trimming: 6 bases; J trimming: 0 bases; junction bases outside the gene matches: 3. Germline V gives CDR1 SNHLY, CDR2 FYNNEI. This CDR3 contains 14 residues. CDR3 coding DNA: TGTGCCAGCAGCGGACAGGGCTTGAACACTGAAGCTTTCTTT. It encodes CASSGQGLNTEAFF.